Presented here are 23 T cell receptor beta chains from one specimen sequenced in a study of monozygotic twins with inflammatory bowel disease. TCRdb reprocessed the 5' RACE reads, keeping one entry per CDR3 protein, no DNA. The sample's table shows about 160,000 distinct CDR3 sequences. The sequenced sample was blood. Every receptor here comes from a human donor with ulcerative colitis or Crohn's disease, or a healthy co-twin of an affected twin (not recorded which).

The chain has TRBV5-6 and TRBJ2-2; TCRdb lists TRBD1, though no DNA is available to test this call. This CDR3 region has 15 residues. CDR1 is SGHDT and CDR2 is YYEEEE in the germline V gene. The CDR3 region is CASSPGTGDIGELFF.

The rearrangement joins TRBV5-1 to TRBJ1-4. Germline CDR1 and CDR2: SGHRS and YFSETQ. The CDR3 loop spans 15 amino acids. The CDR3 spells CASSLVASTNEKLFF.

This chain connects TRBV13 to TRBJ2-7; TCRdb's D gene call, TRBD2, goes unchecked for lack of DNA. Germline CDR1 reads PRHDT; CDR2 reads FYEKMQ (reference sequence). This CDR3 has 13 amino acids. The CDR3 here is CASSSRLEAEQYF.

The chain joins TRBV7-2 to TRBJ2-3; TCRdb outputs TRBD1, but without DNA this stays unchecked. CDR1 is SGHTA and CDR2 is FQGNSA in the germline V gene. CDR3 length: 17 residues. CDR3 amino acids: CASSLLGGFGGTDTQYF.

The chain links TRBV6-2 or TRBV6-3 to TRBJ2-1; the TCRdb D gene call, TRBD1, has no DNA to confirm it. CDR3 length: 14 residues. Per germline, CDR1 MNHEY and CDR2 SVGEGT. The CDR3 is CASSWTGGRNEQFF.

The V gene is TRBV20-1, the J gene TRBJ2-7; the TCRdb call, TRBD2, lacks DNA for checking. This CDR3 is built from 12 residues. Germline V lookup: CDR1 DFQATT, CDR2 SNEGSKA (reference sequence). This CDR3 is CSAQGPGDEQYF.

The chain employs TRBV28 and TRBJ2-7. Per the germline V gene, CDR1 is MDHEN and CDR2 is SYDVKM. This CDR3 contains 13 residues. The CDR3 sequence is CASSSGLLGEQYF.

This chain links TRBV10-2 with TRBJ1-1; TCRdb designates TRBD1, a call that cannot be tested without DNA. From germline, CDR1 is WSHSY and CDR2 SAAADI. The CDR3 is 13 residues long. CDR3: CASRDGLNFEAFF.

This sequence joins TRBV30 and TRBJ1-1; as DNA is missing, the TRBD1 call by TCRdb cannot be tested. The CDR3 is 13 residues long. The germline V gene encodes CDR1 GTSNPN and CDR2 SVGIG (reference sequence). CDR3 loop: CAWSPGTVTEAFF.

J is TRBJ2-1 and V is TRBV20-1; the TRBD2 assignment by TCRdb is unverifiable without DNA. The germline V gene encodes CDR1 DFQATT and CDR2 SNEGSKA (reference sequence). This CDR3 is 15 amino acids long. CDR3 residues: CSASAGTSGNNEQFF.

V usage is TRBV14 and J usage is TRBJ2-5; the TRBD1 assignment by TCRdb is unverifiable without DNA. Looked up from germline, CDR1 is SGHDN and CDR2 is FVKESK. The CDR3 runs 13 residues. The CDR3: CAGQGKERETQYF. The whole variable domain, remainder taken from reference TRBV14 and TRBJ2-5, is EAGVTQFPSHSVIEKGQTVTLRCDPISGHDNLYWYRRVMGKEIKFLLHFVKESKQDESGMPNNRFLAERTGGTYSTLKVQPAELEDSGVYFCAGQGKERETQYFGPGTRLLVL.

The J gene is TRBJ2-2, the V gene TRBV9; the D gene TCRdb calls, TRBD2, cannot be checked with no DNA. Per germline, CDR1 SGDLS and CDR2 YYNGEE. The CDR3 extends over 15 amino acids. The chain's CDR3 is CASTKNGGNTGELFF. The full variable domain, rest sourced from reference TRBV9 and TRBJ2-2, is DSGVTQTPKHLITATGQRVTLRCSPRSGDLSVYWYQQSLDQGLQFLIQYYNGEERAKGNILERFSAQQFPDLHSELNLSSLELGDSALYFCASTKNGGNTGELFFGEGSRLTVL.

This sequence joins TRBV20-1 and TRBJ2-7; there is no DNA to check the TCRdb D call of TRBD1. Germline CDR1 and CDR2: DFQATT and SNEGSKA (reference sequence). CDR3 length: 13 amino acids. The CDR3 reads CSASPRGIYEQYF.

CDR3 in amino acids: CAWTEGNIQYF. The chain uses TRBV30 and TRBJ2-4. Germline CDR1 and CDR2: GTSNPN and SVGIG (reference sequence). This CDR3 is 11 amino acids long.

The rearrangement uses TRBV20-1 and TRBJ1-4; absent DNA, TCRdb's TRBD1 call cannot be checked. Germline V lookup: CDR1 DFQATT, CDR2 SNEGSKA (reference sequence). This CDR3 has 15 amino acids. The CDR3 is CSAYRDRATNEKLFF.

The chain recombines TRBV11-2 with TRBJ2-2. Germline assignment: CDR1 SGHAT and CDR2 FQNNGV. The CDR3 spans 15 residues. CDR3: CASSLIRDNTGELFF.

The rearrangement links TRBV11-2 to TRBJ2-3; the TCRdb call, TRBD2, lacks DNA for checking. Per germline, CDR1 SGHAT and CDR2 FQNNGV. The CDR3 length is 17 residues. CDR3 sequence: CASSLELAGANTDTQYF.

The chain uses TRBV20-1 and TRBJ2-3; checking the TCRdb D call of TRBD1 is not possible without DNA. This CDR3 contains 15 residues. Germline loops: CDR1 DFQATT, CDR2 SNEGSKA (reference sequence). CDR3: CSARLAGLVTDTQYF.

This CDR3 reads CSADGTSGETQYF. J is TRBJ2-5 and V is TRBV20-1; TCRdb calls TRBD2, which cannot be checked without DNA. The length of the CDR3 is 13 residues. The germline V gene has CDR1 DFQATT and CDR2 SNEGSKA (reference sequence).

The rearrangement links TRBV25-1 to TRBJ1-3; TCRdb picks TRBD1, but there is no DNA to check that call. The germline V gene has CDR1 MGHDK and CDR2 SYGVNS. The CDR3 is 14 residues long. The CDR3 loop is CASSVLQGGNTIYF.

The V call is TRBV12-3 or TRBV12-4, the J call TRBJ2-3; the D call of TRBD2 rests on TCRdb alone, since no DNA is present to check it. This CDR3 contains 15 residues. The CDR3 loop is CASSSTSGGADTQYF.

The chain couples TRBV12-3 or TRBV12-4 to TRBJ1-5; TCRdb reports TRBD1, a call that lacks DNA to check it against. This CDR3 comprises 15 residues. CDR3 loop: CASRPNSGGSQPQHF.

V gene TRBV5-1 combines with J gene TRBJ2-3; TCRdb indicates TRBD2, and absent DNA this call remains unverified. The germline gives CDR1 SGHRS, CDR2 YFSETQ. The CDR3 length is 14 residues. CDR3: CASSFSSGTDTQYF.